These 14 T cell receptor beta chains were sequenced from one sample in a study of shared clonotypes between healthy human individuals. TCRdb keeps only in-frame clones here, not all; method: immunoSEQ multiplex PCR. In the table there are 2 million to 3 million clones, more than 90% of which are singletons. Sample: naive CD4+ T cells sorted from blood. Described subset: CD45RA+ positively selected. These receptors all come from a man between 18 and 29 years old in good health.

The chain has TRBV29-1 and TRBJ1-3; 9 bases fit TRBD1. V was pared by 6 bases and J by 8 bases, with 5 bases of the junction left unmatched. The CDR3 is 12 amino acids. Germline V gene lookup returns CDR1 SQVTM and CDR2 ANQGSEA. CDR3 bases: TGCAGCGTCGGACAGGGGAAGGACACCATATATTTT. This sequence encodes CSVGQGKDTIYF.

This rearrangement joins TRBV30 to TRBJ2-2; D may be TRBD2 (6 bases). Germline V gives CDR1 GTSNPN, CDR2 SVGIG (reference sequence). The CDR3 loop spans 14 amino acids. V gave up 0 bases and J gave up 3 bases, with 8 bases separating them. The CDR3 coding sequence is TGTGCCTGGAGTGTAAGGAGGGACACCGGGGAGCTGTTTTTT. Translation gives CAWSVRRDTGELFF.

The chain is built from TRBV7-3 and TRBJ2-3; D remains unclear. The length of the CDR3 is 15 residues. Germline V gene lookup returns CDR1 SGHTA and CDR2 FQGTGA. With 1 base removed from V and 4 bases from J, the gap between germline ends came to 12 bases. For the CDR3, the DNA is TGTGCCAGCAGCTTAAGTTGGGGATTCCCAGATACGCAGTATTTT. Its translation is CASSLSWGFPDTQYF.

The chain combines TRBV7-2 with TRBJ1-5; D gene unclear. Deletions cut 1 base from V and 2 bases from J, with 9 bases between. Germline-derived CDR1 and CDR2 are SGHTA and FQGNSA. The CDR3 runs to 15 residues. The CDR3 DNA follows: TGTGCCAGCAGCTTAGACTACGGGCGCAATCAGCCCCAGCATTTT. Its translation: CASSLDYGRNQPQHF.

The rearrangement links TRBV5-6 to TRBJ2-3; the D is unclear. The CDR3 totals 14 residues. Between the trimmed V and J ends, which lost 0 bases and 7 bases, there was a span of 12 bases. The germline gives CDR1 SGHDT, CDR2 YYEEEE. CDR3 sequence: CASSLGRVGNTQYF. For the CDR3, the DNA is TGTGCCAGCAGCTTGGGTCGGGTTGGTAATACGCAGTATTTT. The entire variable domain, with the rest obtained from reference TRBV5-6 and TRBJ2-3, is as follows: DAGVTQSPTHLIKTRGQQVTLRCSPKSGHDTVSWYQQALGQGPQFIFQYYEEEERQRGNFPDRFSGHQFPNYSSELNVNALLLGDSALYLCASSLGRVGNTQYFGPGTRLTVL.

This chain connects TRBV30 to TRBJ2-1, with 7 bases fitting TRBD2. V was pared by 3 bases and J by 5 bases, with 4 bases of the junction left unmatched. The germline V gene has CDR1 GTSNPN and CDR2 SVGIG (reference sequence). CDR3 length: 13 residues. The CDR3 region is CAWSGLGDNEQFF. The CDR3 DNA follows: TGTGCCTGGAGCGGACTAGGGGACAATGAGCAGTTCTTC.

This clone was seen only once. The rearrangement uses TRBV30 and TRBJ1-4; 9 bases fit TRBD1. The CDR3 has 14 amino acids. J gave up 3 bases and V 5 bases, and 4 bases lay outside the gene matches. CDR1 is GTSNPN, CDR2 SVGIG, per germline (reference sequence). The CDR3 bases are TGTGCCTGGCAGAGGACAGGGGCTAATGAAAAACTGTTTTTT. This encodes CAWQRTGANEKLFF.

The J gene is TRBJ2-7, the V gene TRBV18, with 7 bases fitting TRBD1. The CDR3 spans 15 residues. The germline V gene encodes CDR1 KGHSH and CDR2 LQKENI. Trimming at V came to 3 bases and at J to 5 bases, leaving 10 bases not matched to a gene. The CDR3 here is CASSPIRTGQDEQYF. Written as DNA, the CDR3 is TGTGCCAGCTCACCTATACGGACAGGTCAGGACGAGCAGTACTTC.

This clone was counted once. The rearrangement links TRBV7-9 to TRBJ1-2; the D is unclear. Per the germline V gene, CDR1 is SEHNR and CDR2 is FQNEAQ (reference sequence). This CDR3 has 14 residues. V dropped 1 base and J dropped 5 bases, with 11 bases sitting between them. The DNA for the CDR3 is TGTGCCAGCAGCTTAGGCGAGGCTTTATATGGCTACACCTTC. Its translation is CASSLGEALYGYTF. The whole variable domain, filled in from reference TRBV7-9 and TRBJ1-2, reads DTGVSQNPRHKITKRGQNVTFRCDPISEHNRLYWYRQTLGQGPEFLTYFQNEAQLEKSRLLSDRFSAERPKGSFSTLEIQRTEQGDSAMYLCASSLGEALYGYTFGSGTRLTVV.

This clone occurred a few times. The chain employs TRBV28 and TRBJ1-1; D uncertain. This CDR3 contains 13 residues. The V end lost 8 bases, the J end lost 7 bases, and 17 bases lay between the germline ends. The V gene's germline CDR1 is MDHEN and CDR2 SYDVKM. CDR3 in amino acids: CASGPVIGLEAFF. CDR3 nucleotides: TGTGCCAGCGGTCCCGTCATCGGGCTTGAAGCTTTCTTT.

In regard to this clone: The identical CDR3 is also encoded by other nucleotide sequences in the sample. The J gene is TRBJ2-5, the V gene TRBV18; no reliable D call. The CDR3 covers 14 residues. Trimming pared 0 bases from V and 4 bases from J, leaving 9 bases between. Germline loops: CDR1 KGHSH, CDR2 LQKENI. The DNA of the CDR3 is TGTGCCAGCTCACCACCGGGGAAGGGAGAGACCCAGTACTTC. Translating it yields CASSPPGKGETQYF.

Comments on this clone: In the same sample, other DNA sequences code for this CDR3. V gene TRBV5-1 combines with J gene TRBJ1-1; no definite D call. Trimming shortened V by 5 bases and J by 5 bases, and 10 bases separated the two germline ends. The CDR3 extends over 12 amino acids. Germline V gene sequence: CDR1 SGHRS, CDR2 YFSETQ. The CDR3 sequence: CASSEGGTEAFF. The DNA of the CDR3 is TGCGCCAGCAGTGAGGGAGGAACTGAAGCTTTCTTT.

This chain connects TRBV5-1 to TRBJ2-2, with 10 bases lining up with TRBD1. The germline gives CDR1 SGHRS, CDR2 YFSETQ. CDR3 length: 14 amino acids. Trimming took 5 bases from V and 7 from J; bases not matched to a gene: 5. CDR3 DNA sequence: TGCGCCAGCAGACCGGGACAGGGGAACGGGGAGCTGTTTTTT. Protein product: CASRPGQGNGELFF.

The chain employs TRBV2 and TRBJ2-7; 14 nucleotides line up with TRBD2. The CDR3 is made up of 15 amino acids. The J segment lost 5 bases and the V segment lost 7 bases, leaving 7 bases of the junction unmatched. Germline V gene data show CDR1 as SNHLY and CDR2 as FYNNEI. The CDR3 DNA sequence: TGTGCCAGCACCCTGGGGACTAGCGGGAGCCACGAGCAGTACTTC. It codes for CASTLGTSGSHEQYF.